This is a list of T cell receptor beta chains from one sample in a study of cytomegalovirus exposure and HLA in healthy donors. Clones were read by immunoSEQ multiplex PCR, and TCRdb kept only the in-frame ones, dropping some. The table lists approximately 170,000 clones, more than 70% of them singletons. The sequencing sample was made of PBMCs. Source of these receptors: a girl under 18 in good health and CMV-seronegative. Each CDR3 is given with its conserved first and last residue. A D gene is named only where the DNA matches it firmly. Where a row states a size, it is once, few, many or the class of an expanded clone; other rows omit it.

clone_size,v_call,d_call,j_call,cdr3_length,cdr3_aa,cdr3_nt
.,TRBV5-6,TRBD1,TRBJ2-4,13,CASSWGQGNIQYF,TGTGCCAGCAGCTGGGGACAGGGCAACATTCAGTACTTC
.,TRBV6-6,TRBD1,TRBJ2-7,14,CASSPQGSSYEQYF,TGTGCCAGCAGTCCACAGGGGAGCTCCTACGAGCAGTACTTC
few,TRBV5-1,.,TRBJ2-5,14,CASSPGGTQETQYF,TGCGCCAGCAGCCCCGGGGGTACCCAAGAGACCCAGTACTTC
few,TRBV11-2,.,TRBJ1-1,15,CASSLEGGRRTEAFF,TGTGCCAGCAGCTTAGAGGGGGGGCGCAGGACTGAAGCTTTCTTT
.,TRBV7-8,.,TRBJ2-7,13,CASSVDGLEEQYF,TGTGCCAGCAGCGTAGACGGGTTAGAAGAGCAGTACTTC
.,TRBV5-1,TRBD1,TRBJ2-5,15,CASSLGDSDQETQYF,TGCGCCAGCAGCTTGGGGGACAGCGACCAAGAGACCCAGTACTTC
.,TRBV5-1,TRBD2,TRBJ2-1,16,CASSLATSGGGDEQFF,TGCGCCAGCAGCTTAGCAACTAGCGGGGGGGGAGATGAGCAGTTCTTC
few,TRBV28,TRBD2,TRBJ2-3,13,CASSPYSGATQYF,TGTGCCAGCAGTCCATACAGCGGGGCTACGCAGTATTTT
.,TRBV4-1,.,TRBJ1-2,19,CASSPAGQTSPSRAQGYTF,TGCGCCAGCAGCCCCGCGGGGCAAACCTCTCCTTCGCGGGCGCAGGGCTACACCTTC
.,TRBV5-6,TRBD1,TRBJ2-7,13,CASSTPRGLEQYF,TGTGCCAGCAGCACGCCTAGGGGGCTCGAGCAGTACTTC
.,TRBV30,.,TRBJ1-1,13,CAWRVWGDTEAFF,TGTGCCTGGAGAGTCTGGGGGGACACTGAAGCTTTCTTT
.,TRBV11-3,TRBD1,TRBJ2-3,13,CASSLLGGHTQYF,TGTGCCAGCAGCTTATTAGGGGGCCATACGCAGTATTTT
.,TRBV2,TRBD1,TRBJ1-6,14,CASSDRGLRSPLHF,TGTGCCAGCAGTGATAGGGGGCTGCGCTCACCCCTCCACTTT
.,TRBV6-5,TRBD1,TRBJ1-6,13,CASRGQNNSPLHF,TGTGCCAGCAGGGGACAGAATAATTCACCCCTCCACTTT
.,TRBV10-3,TRBD1,TRBJ2-5,14,CAIGPGQGAREQYF,TGTGCCATCGGGCCGGGACAGGGGGCAAGAGAGCAGTACTTC
.,TRBV6-6,TRBD1,TRBJ1-5,16,CASSYSGTGANQPQHF,TGTGCCAGCAGTTACTCCGGAACAGGGGCCAATCAGCCCCAGCATTTT
.,TRBV6-1,TRBD1,TRBJ1-5,14,CASNLGQGGQPQHF,TGTGCCAGTAACCTGGGACAGGGAGGACAGCCCCAGCATTTT
.,TRBV10-1,.,TRBJ1-4,15,CASSESGAANEKLFF,TGCGCCAGCAGTGAGTCGGGGGCGGCGAATGAAAAACTGTTTTTT
once,TRBV19,.,TRBJ1-5,12,CASTDTNQPQHF,TGTGCCAGTACAGACACGAATCAGCCCCAGCATTTT
.,TRBV21-1,.,TRBJ2-7,14,CASSIVQGTYEQYF,TGTGCCAGCAGCATTGTTCAGGGAACCTACGAGCAGTACTTC
.,TRBV5-1,.,TRBJ1-3,15,CASSLALDSGNTIYF,TGCGCCAGCAGCTTGGCCTTAGACTCTGGAAACACCATATATTTT
.,TRBV5-1,.,TRBJ1-2,17,CASSFRTGRNLNYGYTF,TGCGCCAGCAGCTTTCGTACAGGGCGAAACCTTAACTATGGCTACACCTTC
.,TRBV9,TRBD1,TRBJ2-1,15,CASSVGTGDYNEQFF,TGTGCCAGCAGCGTAGGGACAGGGGACTACAATGAGCAGTTCTTC
.,TRBV5-4,TRBD2,TRBJ2-6,18,CASSRTSGGYSGANVLTF,TGTGCCAGCAGCCGGACTAGCGGGGGTTATTCTGGGGCCAACGTCCTGACTTTC
.,TRBV7-9,.,TRBJ2-1,18,CASGSTTGLAGAYNEQFF,TGTGCCAGCGGTTCGACAACGGGGTTGGCGGGGGCGTACAATGAGCAGTTCTTC
.,TRBV15,TRBD2,TRBJ2-1,14,CATSISGVNNEQFF,TGTGCCACCAGCATAAGCGGGGTCAACAATGAGCAGTTCTTC
.,TRBV30,TRBD2,TRBJ2-5,18,CAWNPRALAGQVSETQYF,TGTGCCTGGAACCCCCGCGCGTTAGCGGGGCAGGTGTCAGAGACCCAGTACTTC
.,TRBV7-3,TRBD1,TRBJ2-7,14,CASSSWDRIYEQYF,TGTGCCAGCAGCAGCTGGGACAGAATCTACGAGCAGTACTTC
.,TRBV5-6,.,TRBJ2-3,11,CASSLSNTQYF,TGTGCCAGCAGCTTGTCAAATACGCAGTATTTT
once,TRBV5-1,.,TRBJ2-3,15,CASASWGLSTDTQYF,TGCGCCAGCGCCTCTTGGGGACTGAGCACAGATACGCAGTATTTT
.,TRBV12-5,.,TRBJ2-6,15,CASGLSGSGANVLTF,TGTGCTAGTGGTTTGTCGGGCTCTGGGGCCAACGTCCTGACTTTC
once,TRBV9,TRBD2,TRBJ2-3,16,CASSSSGGGAADTQYF,TGTGCCAGCAGCTCCAGTGGCGGGGGGGCCGCAGATACGCAGTATTTT
.,TRBV6-6,.,TRBJ1-1,11,CATSAGPIAFF,TGTGCCACCTCAGCGGGACCCATAGCTTTCTTT
.,TRBV27,TRBD1,TRBJ2-7,14,CASGRTGKGYEQYF,TGTGCCAGCGGAAGGACAGGGAAAGGGTACGAGCAGTACTTC
few,TRBV2,TRBD2,TRBJ2-7,13,CASSVAGGGEQYF,TGTGCCAGCAGTGTCGCGGGGGGGGGCGAGCAGTACTTC
.,TRBV7-9,.,TRBJ1-1,16,CASSSPRGTLNTEAFF,TGTGCCAGCAGCTCACCGCGGGGGACCTTGAACACTGAAGCTTTCTTT
.,TRBV6-5,TRBD2,TRBJ2-7,14,CASSITSGAYEQYF,TGTGCCAGCAGTATTACTAGCGGGGCCTACGAGCAGTACTTC
once,TRBV6-1,.,TRBJ1-5,13,CASQGAGPEPQHF,TGTGCCAGCCAAGGGGCAGGGCCGGAGCCCCAGCATTTT
.,TRBV6-6,.,TRBJ1-2,16,CASSYSVPGTSGGYTF,TGTGCCAGCAGTTACTCGGTTCCCGGGACATCGGGGGGCTACACCTTC
.,TRBV4-2,.,TRBJ1-1,16,CASSPSGRAGNTEAFF,TGTGCCAGCAGCCCCTCCGGCAGGGCGGGAAACACTGAAGCTTTCTTT
.,TRBV6-1,TRBD1,TRBJ1-6,15,CASSDSTGRNSPLHF,TGTGCCAGCAGTGATTCGACAGGGAGGAATTCACCCCTCCACTTT
.,TRBV5-1,TRBD1,TRBJ2-7,14,CASSLGQGSYEQYF,TGCGCCAGCAGCCTAGGACAGGGCTCCTACGAGCAGTACTTC
few,TRBV9,TRBD2,TRBJ2-5,15,CASSVGLAGKETQYF,TGTGCCAGCAGCGTAGGCCTAGCGGGGAAAGAGACCCAGTACTTC
.,TRBV2,TRBD2,TRBJ2-3,14,CASRGGTITDTQYF,TGTGCCAGCAGAGGAGGGACTATCACAGATACGCAGTATTTT
.,TRBV14,TRBD1,TRBJ1-1,16,CASSPGQGRPGTEAFF,TGTGCCAGCAGCCCTGGACAGGGTCGCCCGGGGACTGAAGCTTTCTTT
.,TRBV29-1,.,TRBJ2-3,13,CSVVGLSTDTQYF,TGCAGCGTTGTAGGACTTAGCACAGATACGCAGTATTTT
.,TRBV12-5,.,TRBJ1-2,15,CASGLVVRGSYGYTF,TGTGCTAGTGGTTTGGTCGTCAGGGGATCTTATGGCTACACCTTC
.,TRBV7-8,TRBD2,TRBJ2-5,15,CASSLGGGGDETQYF,TGTGCCAGCAGCTTAGGCGGGGGAGGGGATGAGACCCAGTACTTC
once,TRBV29-1,.,TRBJ1-1,12,CSVGRGSTEAFF,TGCAGCGTTGGTAGGGGAAGCACTGAAGCTTTCTTT
.,TRBV11-1,.,TRBJ1-5,13,CASSPSGAQPQHF,TGTGCCAGCAGCCCTTCAGGGGCTCAGCCCCAGCATTTT